This T cell receptor beta chain comes out of a study of blood T cell repertoires in COVID-19. Germline CDR1 and CDR2: SGDLS and YYNGEE. The CDR3 is made up of 14 amino acids. V gave up 0 bases and J gave up 8 bases; unmatched junction bases: 4. Data came from immunoSEQ multiplex PCR; TCRdb stores just in-frame clones and leaves some out. This table has roughly 49,000 clones, more than 80% appearing once. The V call is TRBV9, the J call TRBJ1-5; 8 nucleotides match TRBD1. The origin of this receptor is a man in his sixties with COVID-19, enrolled during active disease. The sequenced material came from peripheral blood. The CDR3 region is CASSVGQGAEPQHF. The DNA of the CDR3 is TGTGCCAGCAGCGTAGGCCAGGGGGCAGAGCCCCAGCATTTT. The variable domain in full, with the rest retrieved from reference TRBV9 and TRBJ1-5, is DSGVTQTPKHLITATGQRVTLRCSPRSGDLSVYWYQQSLDQGLQFLIQYYNGEERAKGNILERFSAQQFPDLHSELNLSSLELGDSALYFCASSVGQGAEPQHFGDGTRLSIL.